The rows below give T cell receptor beta chains drawn from one sample of a study of cytomegalovirus exposure and HLA in healthy donors. Profiling relied on immunoSEQ multiplex PCR, and the TCRdb table lists in-frame clones only, not all of them. This listing includes approximately 140,000 clones. The specimen was PBMCs. Receptors originate from a woman younger than 30 in good health and CMV-seronegative. CDR3s include the opening cysteine and the closing phenylalanine or tryptophan. A D gene is named only where the DNA matches it firmly.

V gene	J gene	D gene	CDR3 DNA	CDR3 protein
TRBV5-4	TRBJ2-1	TRBD2	TGTGCCAGCAGATTCACTAGCGGGATGAGCTCCTACAATGAGCAGTTCTTC	CASRFTSGMSSYNEQFF
TRBV5-4	TRBJ2-2	TRBD1	TGTGCCAGCAGCTTGGTCGGGCAGGGGGTGAACACCGGGGAGCTGTTTTTT	CASSLVGQGVNTGELFF
TRBV4-3	TRBJ2-1	.	TGCGCCAGCAGCCAAGATGTAGGGCTAGCGCAGTTCTTC	CASSQDVGLAQFF
TRBV28	TRBJ1-3	.	TGTGCCAGCAGGCTCAGCTCTGGAAACACCATATATTTT	CASRLSSGNTIYF
TRBV19	TRBJ2-5	TRBD2	TGTGCCAGTAGTAAGGGACTAGCGGGGGTACAAGAGACCCAGTACTTC	CASSKGLAGVQETQYF
TRBV7-3	TRBJ2-1	.	TGTGCCAGCAGCTTAAAGAGGTCTCCCAATGAGCAGTTCTTC	CASSLKRSPNEQFF
TRBV14	TRBJ2-1	.	TGTGCCAGCAGCCAAGATTTGAGCGGTAGTCATGAGCAGTTCTTC	CASSQDLSGSHEQFF
TRBV9	TRBJ2-3	TRBD1	TGTGCCAGCAGCGTACAGGGGGATCGGAATACGCAGTATTTT	CASSVQGDRNTQYF
TRBV6-6	TRBJ1-5	TRBD1	TGTGCCAGCAGGACACAGGGGGCTTATGTTAGGCCCCAGCATTTT	CASRTQGAYVRPQHF
TRBV5-4	TRBJ2-5	TRBD2	TGTGCCAGCAGCTTGGGGGCGGGAGGGGAGACCCAGTACTTC	CASSLGAGGETQYF
TRBV15	TRBJ1-2	TRBD1	TGTGCCACCAGCAGAGACAGGGGGAGCTATGGCTACACCTTC	CATSRDRGSYGYTF
TRBV5-1	TRBJ2-7	TRBD1	TGCGCCAGCAGCTTGACAGGGGGCTACGAGCAGTACTTC	CASSLTGGYEQYF
TRBV28	TRBJ2-7	TRBD2	TGTGCCAGCAGTTTAAGACTAGCGGGAGTCGAGCAGTACTTC	CASSLRLAGVEQYF
TRBV18	TRBJ2-3	.	TGTGCCAGCTCACCTAGGATCCAGGTTATGGCAGATACGCAGTATTTT	CASSPRIQVMADTQYF
TRBV28	TRBJ1-1	TRBD1	TGTGCCAGCATTGCCCAGGGGGCTGAAGCTTTCTTT	CASIAQGAEAFF
TRBV6-5	TRBJ1-3	.	TGTGCCAGCAGTTTGACAATCTCTGGAAACACCATATATTTT	CASSLTISGNTIYF
TRBV19	TRBJ1-5	.	TGTGCCAGTAGTATAGTCTTGGCAGACAATCAGCCCCAGCATTTT	CASSIVLADNQPQHF
TRBV30	TRBJ2-1	TRBD2	TGTGCCTGGAGTTGGGCTAGCGGCCGCTACAATGAGCAGTTCTTC	CAWSWASGRYNEQFF
TRBV9	TRBJ2-3	TRBD2	TGTGCCAGCAGCGCGACTAGCGGGATCGAGGGAGATACGCAGTATTTT	CASSATSGIEGDTQYF
TRBV7-3	TRBJ2-1	.	TGTGCCAGCAGCGACAGGCCGAGCTCCTACAATGAGCAGTTCTTC	CASSDRPSSYNEQFF
TRBV4-1	TRBJ2-7	TRBD1	TGCGCCAGCAGCCAACGGACAGGCCACTACGAGCAGTACTTC	CASSQRTGHYEQYF
TRBV19	TRBJ2-1	TRBD2	TGTGCCAGTACCGGGAGGGCATACTACAATGAGCAGTTCTTC	CASTGRAYYNEQFF
TRBV6-6	TRBJ1-1	TRBD1	TGTGCCAGCAGTTACTCGGACAGGGAGAACACTGAAGCTTTCTTT	CASSYSDRENTEAFF
TRBV7-3	TRBJ2-1	TRBD2	TGTGCCAGCAGCTTTGGAGCGGGAGAAATCGATGAGCAGTTCTTC	CASSFGAGEIDEQFF
TRBV15	TRBJ2-3	TRBD2	TGTGCCACCAGCAGGGGGACTACCACGAGCACAGATACGCAGTATTTT	CATSRGTTTSTDTQYF
TRBV9	TRBJ2-2	TRBD2	TGTGCCAGCAGCGTAGAGGTAGCGGGAGACACCGGGGAGCTGTTTTTT	CASSVEVAGDTGELFF
TRBV7-2	TRBJ2-1	TRBD2	TGTGCCAGCAGCTTCGCCGGGACTATCAATGAGCAGTTCTTC	CASSFAGTINEQFF
TRBV5-1	TRBJ1-1	.	TGCGCCAGCAGCATGGAACACCTCGGGGCTTTCTTT	CASSMEHLGAFF
TRBV5-1	TRBJ2-1	.	TGCGCCAGCAGCCTGTTGGCGACGGGAAATGAGCAGTTCTTC	CASSLLATGNEQFF
TRBV7-8	TRBJ2-2	TRBD1	TGTGCCAGCAGCTACAGACAGGGTACGGGCACCGGGGAGCTGTTTTTT	CASSYRQGTGTGELFF
TRBV5-5	TRBJ1-2	.	TGTGCCAGCAGCTTGATCGGGGGGCGGGACTATGGCTACACCTTC	CASSLIGGRDYGYTF
TRBV6-1	TRBJ2-7	TRBD1	TGTGCCAGCCTTACTGGGACAGGGTCCTACGAGCAGTACTTC	CASLTGTGSYEQYF
TRBV6-5	TRBJ1-2	TRBD1	TGTGCCAGCAGGGGACAGGGCTCCAAAACAGACGGCTACACCTTC	CASRGQGSKTDGYTF
TRBV4-1	TRBJ2-1	TRBD2	TGCGCCAGCAGCCAAGCGGGGGAATGGAGACTAGCGGAGTTCTCCTACAATGAGCAGTTCTTC	CASSQAGEWRLAEFSYNEQFF
TRBV9	TRBJ2-4	TRBD2	TGTGCCAGCAGCGTAGGAGGGGGAGCGGGAGGAAACATTCAGTACTTC	CASSVGGGAGGNIQYF
TRBV5-1	TRBJ2-5	TRBD2	TGCGCCAGCAGCAAAGGGACTAGCGTCCGGGAGACCCAGTACTTC	CASSKGTSVRETQYF
TRBV30	TRBJ1-5	.	TGTGCCTGGAGTGTACGGTACAATCAGCCCCAGCATTTT	CAWSVRYNQPQHF
TRBV7-2	TRBJ2-2	TRBD2	TGTGCCAGCAGCCAGACACTAGCGGGGGCTAACACCGGGGAGCTGTTTTTT	CASSQTLAGANTGELFF
TRBV5-4	TRBJ2-4	TRBD1	TGTGCCAGCACCAATGACAGGGAAGCCAAAAACATTCAGTACTTC	CASTNDREAKNIQYF
TRBV7-3	TRBJ2-7	TRBD2	TGTGCCAGCAGCTTATCACCTAGCGGGGCCTACGAGCAGTACTTC	CASSLSPSGAYEQYF
TRBV11-2	TRBJ2-3	.	TGTGCCAGCAGCTTTGGCCTTAACACAGATACGCAGTATTTT	CASSFGLNTDTQYF
TRBV7-2	TRBJ2-3	.	TGTGCCAGCAGCCTGAGGCGGGCCTCGAGCACAGATACGCAGTATTTT	CASSLRRASSTDTQYF
TRBV6-5	TRBJ2-2	.	TGTGCCAGCAGTTTCACAGGAAATTATAACACCGGGGAGCTGTTTTTT	CASSFTGNYNTGELFF
TRBV18	TRBJ2-3	TRBD2	TGTGCCAGCTCACAACGGGGTAGCGGGGAATCCACAGATACGCAGTATTTT	CASSQRGSGESTDTQYF
TRBV5-1	TRBJ2-4	.	TGCGCCAGCAGCTCAGGACAGACGGGGGCCAAAAACATTCAGTACTTC	CASSSGQTGAKNIQYF
TRBV7-6	TRBJ2-6	.	TGTGCCAGCAGCTTAGCCGGGGGTGCTGGGGCCAACGTCCTGACTTTC	CASSLAGGAGANVLTF
TRBV6-1	TRBJ2-7	.	TGTGCCAGCGTAATGCAGGGGAGCTCCTACGAGCAGTACTTC	CASVMQGSSYEQYF